This TCR beta chain originates from a study of blood T cell repertoires in COVID-19. Across the study: Researchers got acute and convalescent COVID-19 samples from the United States, Italy and Spain.

This clone has only one observation. Participants were aged roughly 18 to 89 years, lived in 20 to 25 US areas, and enrolled virtually. Cohort allocation depended upon clinical history that participants reported. In the authors' methods: Reference gene primers were amplified, and this amplification served to estimate nucleated cell counts. The assay was immunoSEQ multiplex PCR, and TCRdb's table has in-frame clones only and misses some. V and J calls and clone size come straight from that table; D and trimming were deduced from the DNA. The sample yields about 190,000 clones, about 84% seen once. The V gene end was trimmed by 2 bases and the J gene end by 6 bases; junction bases not matched to a gene: 12. The CDR3 has 16 amino acids. The germline CDR1 and CDR2 sequences are KGHDR and SFDVKD.

The rearrangement uses TRBV24-1 and TRBJ2-7, with 7 bases fitting TRBD1. The sample taken for sequencing was PBMCs or T cells enriched from blood (not recorded which). The source of this sequence is a man aged 40-49 years with acute COVID-19. CDR3 DNA sequence: TGTGCCACCAGTGATTACGGACGGACAGGAAGAAGCGAGCAGTACTTC. As protein: CATSDYGRTGRSEQYF.